One and the same sample provided the 16 T cell receptor beta chains below, sequenced in a study of blood T cell repertoires in COVID-19. The method was immunoSEQ multiplex PCR; TCRdb's version includes in-frame clones alone and lacks a portion of them. The table lists around 300,000 clones, about 90% of them singletons, with roughly 1.5% in the top ten. Sequenced sample: PBMCs or T cells enriched from blood (not recorded which). The source is a woman under 30 with acute COVID-19.

CDR3 in amino acids: CASSKLGRAF. CDR3 DNA: TGTGCCAGCAGCAAACTTGGCAGGGCCTTC. The chain combines TRBV21-1 with TRBJ1-2; the table assigns TRBD1, which was not confirmed against the DNA. TRBV21-1 is shown as a pseudogene. The CDR3 is 10 residues long.

This rearrangement joins TRBV30 to TRBJ2-7, with 8 bases identical to TRBD2. This CDR3 has 18 amino acids. J lost 0 bases, V lost 3 bases, and 16 bases had no gene match. Germline V gives CDR1 GTSNPN, CDR2 SVGIG (reference sequence). The CDR3 sequence is CAWRIPRGGAGNSYEQYF. The CDR3 DNA is TGTGCCTGGAGGATCCCCCGGGGGGGGGCGGGGAACTCCTACGAGCAGTACTTC.

The chain's CDR3 is CASSLGLGRDFSGNTIYF. The CDR3 DNA reads TGTGCCAGCAGCTTAGGTTTGGGCAGGGACTTCTCTGGAAACACCATATATTTT. The rearrangement links TRBV11-2 to TRBJ1-3; D possibly corresponds to TRBD1 (5 bases). Germline V CDR1 and CDR2: SGHAT, FQNNGV. V lost 1 base to trimming and J lost 0 bases, with 16 bases between them. The CDR3 extends over 18 amino acids.

The chain's CDR3 is CASSTLSYVAKNIQYF. Written as DNA, the CDR3 is TGCGCCAGCAGTACCCTTAGCTATGTTGCCAAAAACATTCAGTACTTC. This sequence joins TRBV10-2 and TRBJ2-4; no reliable D call. The length of the CDR3 is 16 residues. Germline V gene data show CDR1 as WSHSY and CDR2 as SAAADI. V was clipped by 5 bases and J by 1 base, with 15 bases between them.

The chain carries TRBV6-2 or TRBV6-3 and TRBJ2-7, with 10 positions matching TRBD1. Trimming cost V 2 bases and J 4 bases; bases outside gene matches: 5. The CDR3 is made up of 15 amino acids. CDR1 is MNHEY and CDR2 is SVGEGT in the germline V gene. In DNA, the CDR3 is TGTGCCAGCAGTTACCTCGGGACAGGGGATTACGAGCAGTACTTC. This encodes CASSYLGTGDYEQYF.

The chain uses TRBV6-5 and TRBJ2-5; D gene unclear. Per the germline V gene, CDR1 is MNHEY and CDR2 is SVGAGI. The CDR3 extends over 10 amino acids. Trimming cost V 6 bases and J 4 bases, with 3 bases left between them. The CDR3 region is CASSLETQYF. As DNA, the CDR3 is TGTGCCAGCAGCTTAGAGACCCAGTACTTC.

The rearrangement joins TRBV7-9 to TRBJ1-4; 8 bases map to TRBD1. Germline V gene sequence: CDR1 SEHNR, CDR2 FQNEAQ (reference sequence). The V gene end was trimmed by 1 base and the J gene end by 0 bases; junction bases not matched to a gene: 4. The CDR3 is 17 amino acids. This chain's CDR3 is CASSLGTGNPTNEKLFF. CDR3 DNA: TGTGCCAGCAGCTTAGGGACAGGGAACCCAACTAATGAAAAACTGTTTTTT.

This chain links TRBV2 with TRBJ2-7, with 10 bases matching TRBD1. The CDR3 totals 14 residues. The V segment lost 4 bases and the J segment 1 base; nucleotides outside the gene matches: 1. From germline, CDR1 is SNHLY and CDR2 FYNNEI. CDR3 nucleotides: TGTGCCAGCAGTGGGGACAGGGGATCCTACGAGCAGTACTTC. Its translation is CASSGDRGSYEQYF.

This clone has just a few counts. This sample includes further DNA sequences coding for the same CDR3. V is TRBV7-9 and J is TRBJ2-7, with D hard to call. This CDR3 contains 13 residues. The germline CDR1 and CDR2 sequences are SEHNR and FQNEAQ (reference sequence). V lost 5 bases and J lost 3, with 11 bases in between. CDR3 DNA: TGTGCCAGCAGCCTCGGGTTATACTACGAGCAGTACTTC. It encodes CASSLGLYYEQYF.

V and J are TRBV28 and TRBJ2-7, with 16 bases identical to TRBD2. The trim removed 6 bases at V and 6 bases at J, leaving 11 bases unmatched. This CDR3 has 17 residues. The germline CDR1 and CDR2 sequences are MDHEN and SYDVKM. The CDR3 loop reads CASRGTSGRAFLREQYF. The CDR3 nucleotides are TGTGCCAGCAGGGGGACTAGCGGGAGGGCCTTTCTCCGCGAGCAGTACTTC.

This rearrangement joins TRBV27 to TRBJ2-7, with D uncertain. Between the trimmed V and J ends, which lost 5 bases and 2 bases, there was a span of 13 bases. Per germline, CDR1 MNHEY and CDR2 SMNVEV (reference sequence). CDR3 length: 14 amino acids. The CDR3 nucleotides read TGTGCCAGCAGTCCCCCCCCGGGTACCTACGAGCAGTACTTC. Residues: CASSPPPGTYEQYF.

This clone has more than one count but fewer than ten. The chain couples TRBV4-1 to TRBJ1-3; weak D call: TRBD1 (5 bases). The CDR3 is made up of 17 amino acids. CDR1 is MGHRA, CDR2 YSYEKL, per germline. Trimming stripped 4 bases from V and 0 bases from J, with 16 bases between. CDR3 nucleotide sequence: TGCGCCAGCAGCCCGCCCTGGACGGGGGACTCTGGAAACACCATATATTTT. Protein sequence: CASSPPWTGDSGNTIYF.

The chain combines TRBV10-3 with TRBJ1-1; D ambiguous. Germline CDR1 and CDR2: ENHRY and SYGVKD. The CDR3 length is 13 residues. V was shortened by 10 bases and J by 2 bases, with 14 bases between the two germline ends. The CDR3, as DNA: TGTGCCACCACAGAGCTGATAAACACTGAAGCTTTCTTT. Protein: CATTELINTEAFF.

The CDR3, as DNA: TGTGCCAGCAGCCAAGGTCAGGGAGAGACCCAGTACTTC. It translates to CASSQGQGETQYF. This rearrangement joins TRBV4-2 to TRBJ2-5; D may be TRBD1 (5 bases). V lost 1 base and J lost 4, with 7 bases in between. Germline lookup yields CDR1 LGHNA and CDR2 YNFKEQ. The length of the CDR3 is 13 residues.

This chain connects TRBV7-8 to TRBJ2-7, with D possibly being TRBD1 (7 bases). The CDR3 loop spans 16 amino acids. Looked up from germline, CDR1 is SGHVS and CDR2 is FQNEAQ. Trimming took 1 base from V and 3 from J, leaving 16 bases between them. The DNA of the CDR3 is TGTGCCAGCAGCTTAGTAGGGAGGACAGGCTACTACGAGCAGTACTTC. As protein: CASSLVGRTGYYEQYF.

The rearrangement joins TRBV10-3 to TRBJ2-7, with 8 bases that match TRBD1. Germline V gene data show CDR1 as ENHRY and CDR2 as SYGVKD. Losses at the gene ends were 0 bases for V and 2 bases for J; bases not matched to a gene: 9. This CDR3 is 17 amino acids long. The CDR3 loop is CAISESSGQGRPYEQYF. DNA of the CDR3: TGTGCCATCAGTGAGTCGTCCGGACAGGGTCGACCCTACGAGCAGTACTTC.